This TCR beta chain was sequenced in a study of lymphopenia after photon versus proton radiotherapy. Study results and caveats: A bigger post-nadir fall in TCR diversity correlated inversely with survival time in deceased patients. Photon-treated patients lost naive T cells and TCR diversity; proton-treated stayed stable. Only patients who died were analyzed for survival; proton advantage is unproven.

Sequenced by immunoSEQ multiplex PCR; TCRdb stores in-frame clones only, minus some. This table has more than 70,000 clones, around 88% appearing once. The table lists this clone with a few counts. The antigen is not known. The CDR3 is made up of 16 amino acids. Deletions cut 2 bases from V and 2 bases from J, with 13 bases between. The germline V gene has CDR1 SGHTA and CDR2 FQGNSA. The genes are TRBV7-2 and TRBJ1-3; unclear D gene. The sequence derives from a man in his sixties with pancreatic cancer. The sequenced sample was peripheral blood, obtained from a patient treated with proton-based radiotherapy. The CDR3, as DNA: TGTGCCAGCAGCTTATGGGCAGGCAACACTGGAAACACCATATATTTT. Amino acids: CASSLWAGNTGNTIYF. Variable domain in full (rest from reference TRBV7-2 and TRBJ1-3): GAGVSQSPSNKVTEKGKDVELRCDPISGHTALYWYRQSLGQGLEFLIYFQGNSAPDKSGLPSDRFSAERTGGSVSTLTIQRTQQEDSAVYLCASSLWAGNTGNTIYFGEGSWLTVV.